This T cell receptor beta chain appears in the sequencing data of a study of blood T cell repertoires in COVID-19. The CDR3 consists of 14 residues. The V and J ends lost 2 bases and 4 bases respectively, with 12 bases between them. CDR1 is SGHRS, CDR2 YFSETQ, per germline. The data were produced by immunoSEQ multiplex PCR, yet TCRdb's version contains in-frame clones alone and is incomplete. The table shows about 85,000 clones, with around 90% occurring only once. Source material: peripheral blood. The chain has TRBV5-1 and TRBJ2-5; D may be TRBD1 (6 bases). The TCR originated in a human donor with active COVID-19. The donor label of this sample is uncertain. The CDR3 region has the DNA TGCGCCAGCAGCTTCGGTGGGGGCGGAGAGACCCAGTACTTC. It yields the protein CASSFGGGGETQYF.